This T cell receptor (beta chain) was identified in a study of OX40 agonist ivuxolimab in advanced cancers. Study context: Enrollees could have had prior anti-PD-1, anti-PD-L1 or anti-CTLA-4 therapy, which 35% to 40% had received. General observations from the study: A proportion of nonresponders additionally exhibited low normalized T-cell clonal expansion. Among the lowest levels of clonal expansion were found in partial responders at 0.1-3.0 mg/kg.

Blood sampling was done at baseline, cycle 4 day 1, and cycle 7 day 1. Looked up from germline, CDR1 is SGHAT and CDR2 is FQNNGV. The CDR3 loop spans 14 amino acids. Trimming pared 3 bases from V and 4 bases from J, leaving 9 bases between. TCRdb's table, derived via immunoSEQ multiplex PCR, lists solely in-frame clones and lacks some. This table has some 54,000 clones, approximately 84% appearing once. This clone came up once. Its matching antigen is unknown. This TCR was recovered from an adult with an advanced solid tumor such as melanoma, head and neck, liver or kidney cancer. The chain links TRBV11-2 to TRBJ2-2, with no clear D. Material: CD4+ or CD8+ T cells sorted from blood, obtained in a trial of the OX40 agonist ivuxolimab. The CDR3 DNA reads as TGTGCCAGCAGCTTGTCCAAATCCACCGGGGAGCTGTTTTTT. Translated: CASSLSKSTGELFF.